Listed below are T cell receptor beta chains from one sample, sequenced in a study of human T cells and chemical hapten exposure. TCRdb reanalysed the RACE reads using MiXCR and keeps one entry per CDR3 protein. The table records tens of thousands of distinct CDR3 sequences, 10% to 15% of them present only once. The starting material was whole blood, obtained in connection with sensitization to the hapten diphenylcyclopropenone (DPC). These receptors originate from a middle-aged woman with alopecia areata. Some clones in this sample may be carry-over from other donors' samples. CDR3s include the opening cysteine and the closing phenylalanine or tryptophan. The order of the fields is D gene, clone size, J gene, V gene, CDR3 protein, CDR3 DNA. A D gene is named only where the DNA matches it firmly. Size tells how often a clone was seen (once, few, many) or the class of an expanded clone, and some rows leave it out.

d_call: -
clone_size: -
j_call: TRBJ2-7
v_call: TRBV29-1
cdr3_aa: CSVEDRHRSSYEQYF
cdr3_nt: TGCAGCGTTGAAGATAGACACCGGAGCTCCTACGAGCAGTACTTC

d_call: TRBD2
clone_size: many
j_call: TRBJ2-1
v_call: TRBV2
cdr3_aa: CASRAGTSGVSEQFF
cdr3_nt: TGTGCCAGCAGAGCCGGGACTAGCGGGGTGAGTGAGCAGTTCTTC

d_call: TRBD1
clone_size: -
j_call: TRBJ1-1
v_call: TRBV18
cdr3_aa: CASSLLAGGKDTEAFF
cdr3_nt: TGTGCCAGCTCCCTACTCGCAGGGGGTAAGGACACTGAAGCTTTCTTT

d_call: -
clone_size: few
j_call: TRBJ2-1
v_call: TRBV2
cdr3_aa: CASRTGEQFF
cdr3_nt: TGTGCCAGCAGAACTGGGGAGCAGTTCTTC

d_call: -
clone_size: -
j_call: TRBJ1-2
v_call: TRBV4-1
cdr3_aa: CASSQEAGATNYGYTF
cdr3_nt: TGCGCCAGCAGCCAAGAGGCAGGAGCTACTAACTATGGCTACACCTTC

d_call: TRBD2
clone_size: -
j_call: TRBJ2-3
v_call: TRBV28
cdr3_aa: CASSTTGGGTDTQYF
cdr3_nt: TGTGCCAGCTCCACTACGGGGGGGGGCACAGATACGCAGTATTTT

d_call: -
clone_size: many
j_call: TRBJ1-1
v_call: TRBV6-5
cdr3_aa: CASSYSPSMNTEAFF
cdr3_nt: TGTGCCAGCAGTTACTCACCAAGCATGAACACTGAAGCTTTCTTT

d_call: TRBD2
clone_size: -
j_call: TRBJ2-7
v_call: TRBV19
cdr3_aa: CASSIGGSRYEQYF
cdr3_nt: TGTGCCAGTAGTATCGGCGGGAGTCGGTACGAGCAGTACTTC

d_call: -
clone_size: many
j_call: TRBJ1-2
v_call: TRBV3-1
cdr3_aa: CASSQESGGPNYGYTF
cdr3_nt: TGTGCCAGCAGCCAAGAGTCGGGGGGGCCCAACTATGGCTACACCTTC

d_call: -
clone_size: many
j_call: TRBJ2-5
v_call: TRBV6-2/TRBV6-3
cdr3_aa: CASSYSTPTGETQYF
cdr3_nt: TGTGCCAGCAGTTACTCGACTCCCACCGGGGAGACCCAGTACTTC

d_call: TRBD1
clone_size: many
j_call: TRBJ2-1
v_call: TRBV6-6
cdr3_aa: CASSGRQGAGYNEQFF
cdr3_nt: TGTGCCAGCAGTGGCCGACAGGGGGCTGGTTACAATGAGCAGTTCTTC

d_call: TRBD1
clone_size: -
j_call: TRBJ2-1
v_call: TRBV20-1
cdr3_aa: CSAAPGTVTRNEQFF
cdr3_nt: TGCAGTGCCGCACCCGGGACAGTTACAAGGAATGAGCAGTTCTTC

d_call: TRBD1
clone_size: many
j_call: TRBJ2-7
v_call: TRBV5-1
cdr3_aa: CASSTEQPRTGSEQYF
cdr3_nt: TGCGCCAGCAGCACCGAGCAGCCTCGGACAGGTTCCGAGCAGTACTTC

d_call: TRBD1
clone_size: -
j_call: TRBJ2-1
v_call: TRBV29-1
cdr3_aa: CSVEGTGVNYNEQFF
cdr3_nt: TGCAGCGTTGAAGGGACAGGAGTAAACTACAATGAGCAGTTCTTC

d_call: TRBD2
clone_size: -
j_call: TRBJ2-3
v_call: TRBV7-2
cdr3_aa: CASSWGGVGMSDTQYF
cdr3_nt: TGTGCCAGCAGCTGGGGGGGTGTCGGGATGTCAGATACGCAGTATTTT

d_call: -
clone_size: many
j_call: TRBJ1-6
v_call: TRBV12-3/TRBV12-4
cdr3_aa: CASSLGNSPLHF
cdr3_nt: TGTGCCAGCAGTTTAGGGAATTCACCCCTCCACTTT

d_call: TRBD1
clone_size: -
j_call: TRBJ2-3
v_call: TRBV10-3
cdr3_aa: CAISESGQGEQYF
cdr3_nt: TGTGCCATCAGTGAGTCAGGGCAGGGGGAGCAGTATTTT

d_call: -
clone_size: many
j_call: TRBJ1-3
v_call: TRBV11-2
cdr3_aa: CASRQSLSGNTIYF
cdr3_nt: TGTGCCAGCAGACAGTCTCTCTCTGGAAACACCATATATTTT

d_call: -
clone_size: many
j_call: TRBJ1-1
v_call: TRBV25-1
cdr3_aa: CASSQLLGRGRNTEAFF
cdr3_nt: TGTGCCAGCAGTCAACTTCTGGGGAGGGGGAGGAACACTGAAGCTTTCTTT

d_call: -
clone_size: -
j_call: TRBJ1-6
v_call: TRBV27
cdr3_aa: CASRIVYNSPLHF
cdr3_nt: TGTGCCAGCAGAATAGTTTATAATTCACCCCTCCACTTT

d_call: TRBD1
clone_size: many
j_call: TRBJ2-5
v_call: TRBV11-2
cdr3_aa: CASSLGTGRQETQYF
cdr3_nt: TGTGCCAGCAGCTTGGGGACAGGGCGACAAGAGACCCAGTACTTC